A selection of T cell receptor beta chains follows, all from one sample in a study of T cells in Graves' hyperthyroidism and ophthalmopathy. Each CDR3 protein gets one entry after TCRdb re-called the multiplex PCR reads with MiXCR. The sample consists of around 580,000 distinct CDR3 sequences, about 43% of them appearing once. The sequenced sample consisted of peripheral blood or thyroid tissue (not recorded which). Receptors were obtained from a young woman with Graves' hyperthyroidism. Both conserved end residues are part of each CDR3. Each record gives: D gene, J gene, V gene, clone size, CDR3 protein, CDR3 DNA. D genes are given only for firm matches. Size values are once, few and many counts, or a class for expanded clones, and some rows have none.

. TRBJ1-4 TRBV7-9 . CASSGLLASSYNEKLFF TGTGCCAGCAGCGGGCTTCTAGCGAGCTCCTACAATGAAAAACTGTTTTTT
. TRBJ1-3 TRBV14 . CASSRGELGNTIYF TGTGCCAGCAGCCGCGGCGAGTTAGGAAACACCATATATTTT
. TRBJ1-1 TRBV10-2 many CASVKGRDLNTEAFF TGCGCCAGCGTTAAAGGGAGGGATTTGAACACTGAAGCTTTCTTT
. TRBJ1-5 TRBV7-9 . CASSLASDARGQPQHF TGTGCCAGCAGCTTAGCTTCCGACGCGCGGGGACAGCCCCAGCATTTT
TRBD1 TRBJ2-7 TRBV10-3 . CAISGDRGLAEQYF TGTGCCATCAGTGGTGACAGGGGTCTGGCCGAGCAGTACTTC
TRBD2 TRBJ2-3 TRBV6-5 many CASSYAGELTDTQYF TGTGCCAGCAGTTACGCGGGAGAGTTGACAGATACGCAGTATTTT
. TRBJ2-7 TRBV7-8 . CASGLVGYNEQYF TGTGCCAGCGGCTTAGTGGGCTACAATGAGCAGTACTTC
TRBD1 TRBJ1-1 TRBV5-5 . CACNPGQGSTEAFF TGTGCCTGCAATCCGGGACAGGGGAGCACTGAAGCTTTCTTT
TRBD1 TRBJ1-2 TRBV6-1 many CASSTGGAYGYTF TGTGCCAGCAGTACAGGGGGCGCCTATGGCTACACCTTC
. TRBJ1-1 TRBV13 . CARDMVRSTEAFF TGTGCCAGGGACATGGTTAGGAGCACTGAAGCTTTCTTT
. TRBJ2-5 TRBV7-7 . CASSIWTPQETQYF TGTGCTAGCAGCATCTGGACACCACAAGAGACCCAGTACTTC
. TRBJ1-2 TRBV7-3 . CASSLTAGLSTRGYTF TGTGCCAGCAGCTTAACGGCAGGGCTGTCTACTCGGGGCTACACCTTC
. TRBJ1-5 TRBV6-4 . CASSPLSGESGEPQHF TGTGCCAGCAGTCCCCTTAGCGGGGAGTCCGGGGAGCCCCAGCATTTT
. TRBJ1-4 TRBV14 many CASSQVSQKLFF TGTGCCAGCAGCCAAGTGTCTCAAAAGCTGTTTTTT
. TRBJ1-2 TRBV5-4 . CASSLESSYLYGYTF TGTGCCAGCAGCTTGGAGTCCAGCTACCTCTATGGCTACACCTTC
. TRBJ2-2 TRBV2 many CASSVSGRYTGELFF TGTGCCAGCAGTGTATCTGGCCGCTACACCGGGGAGCTGTTTTTT
. TRBJ1-4 TRBV14 many CASSQDSWGRGEKLFF TGTGCCAGCAGCCAAGATAGTTGGGGCAGAGGAGAAAAACTGTTTTTT
. TRBJ2-1 TRBV2 few CASSERAIEQFF TGTGCCAGCAGTGAAAGGGCTATTGAGCAGTTCTTC
TRBD2 TRBJ2-5 TRBV29-1 once CSVFSGTKETQYF TGCAGCGTTTTTAGCGGGACCAAGGAGACCCAGTACTTC
. TRBJ1-4 TRBV7-9 many CASSLRGVNEKLFF TGTGCCAGCAGCTTAAGGGGAGTGAATGAAAAACTGTTTTTT
. TRBJ2-1 TRBV10-2 . CASSEQTEQFF TGCGCCAGCAGTGAACAGACTGAGCAGTTCTTC
TRBD1 TRBJ1-6 TRBV7-9 . CASSLEDRGYNSPLHF TGTGCCAGCAGCTTAGAGGACAGGGGATATAATTCACCCCTCCACTTT
TRBD1 TRBJ1-2 TRBV12-3/TRBV12-4 few CASSIRDRGSGYTF TGTGCCAGCAGTATCCGGGACAGGGGTTCTGGCTACACCTTC
TRBD2 TRBJ2-7 TRBV7-9 . CASSGTSGTYNEHYEQYF TGTGCCAGCAGCGGCACTAGCGGAACCTACAATGAGCACTACGAGCAGTACTTC
. TRBJ2-5 TRBV20-1 . CSASGQETQYF TGCAGTGCTAGCGGCCAAGAGACCCAGTACTTC
TRBD1 TRBJ1-1 TRBV20-1 many CSARVNRGNEAFF TGCAGTGCTAGAGTGAACAGGGGGAATGAAGCTTTCTTT
. TRBJ2-7 TRBV7-3 . CASSLIGGPPYEQYF TGTGCCAGCAGCTTAATTGGGGGACCCCCCTACGAGCAGTACTTC
. TRBJ2-7 TRBV6-5 many CASSYRQAYEQYF TGTGCCAGCAGTTACAGACAGGCCTACGAGCAGTACTTC
TRBD2 TRBJ2-7 TRBV5-1 . CASRAGLAGEQYF TGCGCCAGCAGGGCGGGACTAGCGGGCGAGCAGTACTTC
. TRBJ1-4 TRBV20-1 . CSADGGNEKLFF TGCAGTGCCGACGGGGGAAATGAAAAACTGTTTTTT
. TRBJ1-5 TRBV15 . CATSRFRLGITVFNQPQHF TGTGCCACCAGCAGGTTTCGCCTCGGGATAACAGTATTCAATCAGCCCCAGCACTTT
TRBD1 TRBJ1-2 TRBV18 many CASSPGGRYGYTF TGTGCCAGCAGCCCAGGGGGCCGCTATGGCTACACCTTC
. TRBJ2-7 TRBV3-1 many CASSQASTGFGQYF TGTGCCAGCAGCCAAGCTTCTACAGGGTTCGGGCAGTACTTC
TRBD2 TRBJ2-1 TRBV20-1 few CSKTSGRARGNEQFF TGCAGTAAAACTAGCGGGAGGGCGCGAGGCAATGAGCAGTTCTTC
TRBD1 TRBJ1-2 TRBV10-3 . CAIRGQGEDTQYGYTF TGTGCCATCAGGGGACAGGGAGAAGATACGCAGTATGGCTACACCTTC
TRBD2 TRBJ2-5 TRBV24-1 . CATSTSGAQETQYF TGTGCCACCAGTACTAGCGGGGCCCAAGAGACCCAGTACTTC
. TRBJ2-7 TRBV4-2 . CASSQETGENYEQYF TGTGCCAGCAGCCAAGAGACAGGCGAAAACTACGAGCAGTACTTC